This T cell receptor beta chain appears in the sequencing data of a study of CD8+CD57+ T cells in acquired aplastic anemia. Study-wide results and caveats: Comparison of patients with controls identified approximately 28 shared CD8+ CDR3 sequences.

Patients chosen for sequencing had CD8+CD57+ cells that had expanded, as shown by flow cytometry. Patients, without exception, had severe acquired aplastic anemia. This clonotype has just a few counts. Antigen: not known. For CDR3 and TCR beta VDJ profiling, genomic DNA was the template used. TCRdb re-analysed the reads in MiXCR, keeping a single row per CDR3 protein. The table shows around 170,000 distinct CDR3 sequences, with approximately 44% occurring only once. CDR1 is DFQATT and CDR2 is SNEGSKA in the germline V gene (reference sequence). V dropped 5 bases and J dropped 5 bases, with 13 bases sitting between them. This CDR3 is built from 13 residues.

The clonotype comes from a human donor with aplastic anemia. Sequenced material: sorted CD4+, CD8+, or CD8+CD57+ T cells (not recorded which) from PBMCs. V is TRBV20-1 and J is TRBJ1-5; weak D call: TRBD1 (6 bases). For the CDR3, the DNA is TGCAGTGCTGCTCAGGGGAGGGATCAGCCCCAGCATTTT. Protein product: CSAAQGRDQPQHF.